The 6 T cell receptor beta chains given below trace back to one sample, sequenced in a study of siplizumab effects on memory and regulatory T cells. Repertoires were generated with immunoSEQ multiplex PCR, while TCRdb's copy carries only in-frame clones and drops some. The table records 50,000 to 55,000 clones, 85% to 95% of them present only once. Sequencing was carried out using CD8+ T cells sorted from blood. The source of these receptors is a human donor in good health.

About this clone itself: One end of the junction does not line up with germline, which may come from a read error. The DNA for the CDR3 is TGCAGCGTTGAAGTAAAACGGACAGGGTTGCTGGAAGGTTTCTTT. Amino acids: CSVEVKRTGLLEGFF. The chain uses TRBV29-1 and TRBJ1-1; 8 nucleotides align to TRBD1. Germline V gene data show CDR1 as SQVTM and CDR2 as ANQGSEA. The CDR3 length is 15 residues. The whole variable domain, filled in from reference TRBV29-1 and TRBJ1-1, reads SAVISQKPSRDICQRGTSLTIQCQVDSQVTMMFWYRQQPGQSLTLIATANQGSEATYESGFVIDKFPISRPNLTFSTLTVSNMSPEDSSIYLCSVEVKRTGLLEGFFGQGTRLTVV.

The rearrangement uses TRBV29-1 and TRBJ2-5; D unclear. The length of the CDR3 is 13 residues. Germline V lookup: CDR1 SQVTM, CDR2 ANQGSEA. Between the trimmed V and J ends, which lost 6 bases and 1 base, there was a span of 12 bases. CDR3 loop: CSVSDISQETQYF. CDR3 nucleotides: TGCAGCGTGTCCGACATCTCCCAAGAGACCCAGTACTTC.

The chain carries TRBV11-2 and TRBJ2-2; D not resolved. CDR1 and CDR2 from the germline V gene are SGHAT and FQNNGV. This CDR3 region has 13 residues. V lost 8 bases and J lost 5, with 12 bases in between. CDR3 bases: TGTGCCAGCCATTCCGGTGAGACCGGGGAGCTGTTTTTT. Its translation is CASHSGETGELFF.

This chain connects TRBV7-9 to TRBJ2-3, with D maybe TRBD2 (7 bases). Trimming left V 4 bases short and J 6 bases short, with 17 bases between. Per germline, CDR1 SEHNR and CDR2 FQNEAQ (reference sequence). There are 15 residues in the CDR3. CDR3: CASSSERDNWDTQYF. For the CDR3, the DNA is TGTGCCAGCAGCTCCGAGCGGGACAATTGGGATACGCAGTATTTT.

The chain joins TRBV27 to TRBJ2-1; TRBD1 aligns across 8 bases. After removal of 5 bases from V and 2 bases from J, the junction contained 11 bases not matched to a gene. CDR3 length: 17 amino acids. CDR1 is MNHEY, CDR2 SMNVEV, per germline (reference sequence). CDR3 region: CASSPDRSGGAYNEQFF. The CDR3 DNA reads as TGTGCCAGCAGTCCCGACCGCTCAGGGGGCGCCTACAATGAGCAGTTCTTC.

The V gene is TRBV11-2, the J gene TRBJ1-1; D uncertain. V was shortened by 1 base and J by 4 bases, with 13 bases between the two germline ends. CDR1 is SGHAT, CDR2 FQNNGV, per germline. The CDR3 sequence is 15 residues long. The CDR3 here is CASSLGHTGGTEAFF. The CDR3 DNA reads TGTGCCAGCAGCTTAGGCCACACGGGCGGCACTGAAGCTTTCTTT.